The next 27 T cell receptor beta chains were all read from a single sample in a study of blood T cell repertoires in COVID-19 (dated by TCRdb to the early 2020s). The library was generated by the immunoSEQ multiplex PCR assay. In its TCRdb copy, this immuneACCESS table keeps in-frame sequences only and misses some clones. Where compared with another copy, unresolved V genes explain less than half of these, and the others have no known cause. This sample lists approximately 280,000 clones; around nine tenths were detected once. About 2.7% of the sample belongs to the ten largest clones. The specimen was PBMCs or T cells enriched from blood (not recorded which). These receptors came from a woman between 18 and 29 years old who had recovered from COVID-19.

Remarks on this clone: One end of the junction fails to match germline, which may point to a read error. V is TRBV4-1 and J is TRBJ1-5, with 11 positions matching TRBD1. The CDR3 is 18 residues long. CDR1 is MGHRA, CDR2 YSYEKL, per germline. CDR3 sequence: CASSEELDRGPGNQPQHF. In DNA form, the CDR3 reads TGCGCCAGCAGCGAAGAGTTGGACAGGGGGCCAGGCAATCAGCCCCAGCATTTT.

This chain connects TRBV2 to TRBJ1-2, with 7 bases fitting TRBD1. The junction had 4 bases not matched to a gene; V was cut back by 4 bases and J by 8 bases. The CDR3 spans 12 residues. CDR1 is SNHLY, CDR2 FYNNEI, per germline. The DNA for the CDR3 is TGTGCCAGCAGTGGACAGGGTAGAGGCTACACCTTC. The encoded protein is CASSGQGRGYTF.

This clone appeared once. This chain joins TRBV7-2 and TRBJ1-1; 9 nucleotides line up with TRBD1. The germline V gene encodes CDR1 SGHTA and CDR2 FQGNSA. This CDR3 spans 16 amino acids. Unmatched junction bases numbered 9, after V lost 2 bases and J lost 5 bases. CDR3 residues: CASSLLTGGVGTEAFF. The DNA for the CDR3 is TGTGCCAGCAGCTTATTAACAGGGGGCGTTGGGACTGAAGCTTTCTTT. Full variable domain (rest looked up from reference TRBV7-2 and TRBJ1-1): GAGVSQSPSNKVTEKGKDVELRCDPISGHTALYWYRQSLGQGLEFLIYFQGNSAPDKSGLPSDRFSAERTGGSVSTLTIQRTQQEDSAVYLCASSLLTGGVGTEAFFGQGTRLTVV.

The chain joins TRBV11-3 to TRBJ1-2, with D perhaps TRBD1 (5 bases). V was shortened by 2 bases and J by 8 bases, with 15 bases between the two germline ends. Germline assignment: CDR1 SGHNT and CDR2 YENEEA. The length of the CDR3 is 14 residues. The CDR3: CASSLTGVPQGYTF. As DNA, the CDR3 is TGTGCCAGCAGCTTAACAGGAGTCCCACAGGGCTACACCTTC.

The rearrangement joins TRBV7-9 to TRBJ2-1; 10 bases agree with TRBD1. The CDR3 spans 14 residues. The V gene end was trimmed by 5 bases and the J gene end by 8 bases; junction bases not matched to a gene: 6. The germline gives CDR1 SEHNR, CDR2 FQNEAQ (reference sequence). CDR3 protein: CASSLRTGGDEQFF. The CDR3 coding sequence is TGTGCCAGCAGCCTAAGGACAGGGGGAGATGAGCAGTTCTTC.

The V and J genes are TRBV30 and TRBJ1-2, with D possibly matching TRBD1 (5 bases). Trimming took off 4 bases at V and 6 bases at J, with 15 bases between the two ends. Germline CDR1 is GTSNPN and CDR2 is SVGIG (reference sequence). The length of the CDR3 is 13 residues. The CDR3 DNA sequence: TGTGCCTGGACAGGGTTGGCCTACGATGGCTACACCTTC. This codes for CAWTGLAYDGYTF.

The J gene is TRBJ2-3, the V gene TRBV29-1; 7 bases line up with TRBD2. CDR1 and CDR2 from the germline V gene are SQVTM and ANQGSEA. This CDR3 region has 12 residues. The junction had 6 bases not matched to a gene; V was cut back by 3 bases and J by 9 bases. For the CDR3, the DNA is TGCAGCGTTGAGGACGTGGGGGGGACGCAGTATTTT. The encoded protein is CSVEDVGGTQYF.

Written as DNA, the CDR3 is TGTGCCAGTCCGCAGGGATCTGGAAACACCATATATTTT. Protein: CASPQGSGNTIYF. The chain is built from TRBV19 and TRBJ1-3; D may be TRBD1 (5 bases). CDR1 is LNHDA, CDR2 SQIVND, per germline (reference sequence). V was trimmed by 8 bases and J by 1 base, leaving 9 bases between them. The CDR3 extends over 13 amino acids.

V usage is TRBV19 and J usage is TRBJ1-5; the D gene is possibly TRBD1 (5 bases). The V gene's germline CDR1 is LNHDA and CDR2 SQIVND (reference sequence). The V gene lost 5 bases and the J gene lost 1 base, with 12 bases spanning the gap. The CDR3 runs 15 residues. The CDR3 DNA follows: TGTGCCAGTAGTCCTATAGACAGAAGCAATCAGCCCCAGCATTTT. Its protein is CASSPIDRSNQPQHF.

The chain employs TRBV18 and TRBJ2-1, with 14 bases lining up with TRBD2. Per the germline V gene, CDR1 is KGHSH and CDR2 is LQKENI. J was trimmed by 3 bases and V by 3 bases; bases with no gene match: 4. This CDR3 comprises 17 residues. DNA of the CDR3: TGTGCCAGCTCACCCCCCGGACTAGCGGGGGGCTACAATGAGCAGTTCTTC. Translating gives CASSPPGLAGGYNEQFF.

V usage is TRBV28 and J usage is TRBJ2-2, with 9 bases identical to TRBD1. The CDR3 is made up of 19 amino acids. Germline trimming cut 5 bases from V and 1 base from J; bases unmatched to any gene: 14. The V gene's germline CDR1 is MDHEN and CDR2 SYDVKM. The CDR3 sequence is CASSTRPGQGSWNTGELFF. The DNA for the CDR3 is TGTGCCAGCAGTACACGACCGGGACAGGGTAGTTGGAACACCGGGGAGCTGTTTTTT.

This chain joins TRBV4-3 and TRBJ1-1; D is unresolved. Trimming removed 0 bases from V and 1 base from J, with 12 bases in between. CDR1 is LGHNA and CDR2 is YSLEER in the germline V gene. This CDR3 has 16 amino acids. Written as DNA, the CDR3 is TGCGCCAGCAGCCAAGATTACCGGGTCCAGAACACTGAAGCTTTCTTT. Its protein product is CASSQDYRVQNTEAFF.

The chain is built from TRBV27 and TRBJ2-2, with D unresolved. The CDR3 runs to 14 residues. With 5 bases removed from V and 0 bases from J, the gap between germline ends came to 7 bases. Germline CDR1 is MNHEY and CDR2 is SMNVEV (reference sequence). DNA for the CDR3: TGTGCCAGCAGTAACGGAGCGAACACCGGGGAGCTGTTTTTT. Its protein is CASSNGANTGELFF.

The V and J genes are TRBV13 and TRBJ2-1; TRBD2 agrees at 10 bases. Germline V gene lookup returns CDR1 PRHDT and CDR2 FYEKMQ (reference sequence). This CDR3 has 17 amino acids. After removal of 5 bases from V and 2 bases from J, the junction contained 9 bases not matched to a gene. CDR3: CASSQTTSGLTYNEQFF. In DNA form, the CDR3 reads TGTGCCAGCAGCCAAACGACTAGCGGGCTGACCTACAATGAGCAGTTCTTC.

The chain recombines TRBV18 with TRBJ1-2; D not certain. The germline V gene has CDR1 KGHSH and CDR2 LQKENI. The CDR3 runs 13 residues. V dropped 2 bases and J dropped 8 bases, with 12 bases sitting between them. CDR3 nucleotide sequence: TGTGCCAGCTCACCAAACGTGGGCCGAGGCTACACCTTC. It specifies CASSPNVGRGYTF.

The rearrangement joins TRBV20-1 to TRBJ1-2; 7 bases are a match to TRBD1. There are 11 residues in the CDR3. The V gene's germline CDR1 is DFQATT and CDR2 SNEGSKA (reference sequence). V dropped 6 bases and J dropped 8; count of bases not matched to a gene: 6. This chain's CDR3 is CSAQDRDGYTF. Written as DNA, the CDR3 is TGCAGTGCCCAAGACAGGGACGGCTACACCTTC.

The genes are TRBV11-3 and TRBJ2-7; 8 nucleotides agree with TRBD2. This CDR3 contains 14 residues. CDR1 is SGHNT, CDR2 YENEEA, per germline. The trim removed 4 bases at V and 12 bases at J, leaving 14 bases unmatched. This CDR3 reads CASSSLPGTGGLYF. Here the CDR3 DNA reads TGTGCCAGCAGCTCCCTTCCCGGGACGGGGGGGCTGTACTTC.

The CDR3 DNA follows: TGCAGCGTTGAAGATTCCCAGCGGGGGTCCTACAATGAGCAGTTCTTC. Amino acid sequence: CSVEDSQRGSYNEQFF. The genes are TRBV29-1 and TRBJ2-1, with 8 bases that match TRBD2. Germline CDR1 reads SQVTM; CDR2 reads ANQGSEA. The V segment lost 0 bases and the J segment 1 base; nucleotides outside the gene matches: 5. The CDR3 has 16 residues.

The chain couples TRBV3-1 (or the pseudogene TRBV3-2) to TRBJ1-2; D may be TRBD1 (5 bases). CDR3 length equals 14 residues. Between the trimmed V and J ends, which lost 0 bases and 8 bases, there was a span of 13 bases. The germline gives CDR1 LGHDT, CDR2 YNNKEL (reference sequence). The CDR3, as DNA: TGTGCCAGCAGCCAAGATCCCGACAGTTTAGGCTACACCTTC. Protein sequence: CASSQDPDSLGYTF.

This CDR3 is CASTLDRDSPLHF. The CDR3 nucleotides are TGTGCCAGCACCCTAGACAGGGACTCACCCCTCCACTTT. V usage is TRBV27 and J usage is TRBJ1-6, with 7 bases that match TRBD1. CDR3 length: 13 residues. The V and J ends lost 7 bases and 10 bases, in that order; junction bases with no gene match: 7. Germline-derived CDR1 and CDR2 are MNHEY and SMNVEV (reference sequence).

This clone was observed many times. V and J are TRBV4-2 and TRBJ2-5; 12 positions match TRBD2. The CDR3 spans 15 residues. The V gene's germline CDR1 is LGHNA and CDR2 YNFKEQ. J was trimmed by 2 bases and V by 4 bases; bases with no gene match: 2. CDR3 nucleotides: TGTGCCAGCAGCCCTCTAGCGGGGGGGCAAGAGACCCAGTACTTC. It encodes CASSPLAGGQETQYF.

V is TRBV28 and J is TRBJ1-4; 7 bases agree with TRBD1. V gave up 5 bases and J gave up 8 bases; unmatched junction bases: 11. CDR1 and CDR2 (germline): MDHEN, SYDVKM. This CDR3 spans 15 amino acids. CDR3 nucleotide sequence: TGTGCCAGCAGTAGCCCGACAGGGAGGCGCGAAAAACTGTTTTTT. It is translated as CASSSPTGRREKLFF.

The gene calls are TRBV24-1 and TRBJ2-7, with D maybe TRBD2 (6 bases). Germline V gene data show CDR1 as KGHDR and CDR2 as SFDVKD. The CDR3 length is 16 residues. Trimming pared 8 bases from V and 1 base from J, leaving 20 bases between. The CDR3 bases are TGTGCCACCACCTCATGGGCGGGGCGACGTTCCTACGAGCAGTACTTC. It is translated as CATTSWAGRRSYEQYF.

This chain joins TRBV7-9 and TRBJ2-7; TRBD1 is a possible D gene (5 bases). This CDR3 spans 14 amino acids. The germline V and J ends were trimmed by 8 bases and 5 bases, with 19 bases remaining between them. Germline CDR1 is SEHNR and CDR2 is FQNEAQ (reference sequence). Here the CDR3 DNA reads TGTGCCAGCTCCCCCTCGGGCAGGGCCAACGAGCAGTACTTC. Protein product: CASSPSGRANEQYF.

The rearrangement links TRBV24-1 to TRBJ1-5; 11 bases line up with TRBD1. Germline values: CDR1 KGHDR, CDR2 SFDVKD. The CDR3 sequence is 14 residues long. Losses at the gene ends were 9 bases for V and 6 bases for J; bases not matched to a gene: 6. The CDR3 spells CATGVGQGVQPQHF. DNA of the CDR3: TGTGCCACCGGAGTGGGACAGGGGGTTCAGCCCCAGCATTTT.

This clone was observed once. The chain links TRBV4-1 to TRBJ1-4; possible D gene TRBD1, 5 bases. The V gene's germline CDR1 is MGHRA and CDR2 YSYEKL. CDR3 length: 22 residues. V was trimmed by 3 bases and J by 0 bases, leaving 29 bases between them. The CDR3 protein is CASSHPVVQGTIRDPTNEKLFF. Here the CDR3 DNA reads TGCGCCAGCAGCCACCCGGTAGTCCAGGGTACCATCCGAGATCCAACTAATGAAAAACTGTTTTTT.

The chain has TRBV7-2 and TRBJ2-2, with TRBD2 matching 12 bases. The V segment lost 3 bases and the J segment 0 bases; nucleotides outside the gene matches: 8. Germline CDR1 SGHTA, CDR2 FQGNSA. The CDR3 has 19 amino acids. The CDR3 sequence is CASSFPTSGGISNTGELFF. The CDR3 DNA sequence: TGTGCCAGCAGCTTTCCGACTAGCGGGGGAATCTCGAACACCGGGGAGCTGTTTTTT.